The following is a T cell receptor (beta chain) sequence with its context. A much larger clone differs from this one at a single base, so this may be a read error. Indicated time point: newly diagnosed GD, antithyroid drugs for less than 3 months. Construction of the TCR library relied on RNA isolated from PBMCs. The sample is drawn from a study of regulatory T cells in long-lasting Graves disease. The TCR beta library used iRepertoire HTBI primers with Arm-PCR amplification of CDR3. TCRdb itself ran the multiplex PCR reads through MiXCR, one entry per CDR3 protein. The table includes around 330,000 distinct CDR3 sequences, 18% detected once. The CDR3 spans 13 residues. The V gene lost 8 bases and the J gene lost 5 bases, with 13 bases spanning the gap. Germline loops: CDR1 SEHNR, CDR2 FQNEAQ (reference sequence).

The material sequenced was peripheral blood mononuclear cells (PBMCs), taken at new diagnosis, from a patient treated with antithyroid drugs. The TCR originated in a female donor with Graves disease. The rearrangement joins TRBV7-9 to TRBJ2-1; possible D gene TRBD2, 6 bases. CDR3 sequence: CASVADTHNEQFF. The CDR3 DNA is TGTGCCAGCGTAGCGGATACCCACAATGAGCAGTTCTTC.